Below are 20 T cell receptor beta chains sequenced from a single sample in a study of OX40 agonist ivuxolimab in advanced cancers. Only in-frame clones appear in the TCRdb table, and some are missing; sequencing was by immunoSEQ multiplex PCR. The sample yields 82,000 or so clones, 85% seen once. The sequencing used CD4+ or CD8+ T cells sorted from blood, collected in a trial of the OX40 agonist ivuxolimab. The receptors derive from an adult with an advanced solid tumor such as melanoma, head and neck, liver or kidney cancer.

The chain combines TRBV6-6 with TRBJ1-1, with D hard to call. Trimming shortened V by 2 bases and J by 5 bases, and 6 bases separated the two germline ends. This CDR3 comprises 12 residues. Germline lookup yields CDR1 MNHNY and CDR2 SVGAGI (reference sequence). The CDR3 nucleotides read TGTGCCAGCAGTTACGGCGGGACTGAAGCTTTCTTT. This gives the protein CASSYGGTEAFF.

This clone was counted a single time. This chain uses TRBV27 with TRBJ2-7; no reliable D call. Germline assignment: CDR1 MNHEY and CDR2 SMNVEV (reference sequence). This CDR3 comprises 14 residues. With 6 bases removed from V and 5 bases from J, the gap between germline ends came to 17 bases. The CDR3 loop reads CASSLIGLHDEQYF. The CDR3 DNA reads as TGTGCCAGCAGCCTTATCGGCCTCCACGACGAGCAGTACTTC.

The chain is built from TRBV5-4 and TRBJ2-5; D possibly uses TRBD1 or TRBD2 (5 bases each). Germline V gene sequence: CDR1 SGHNT, CDR2 YYREEE (reference sequence). CDR3 length: 13 residues. Between the trimmed V and J ends, which lost 0 bases and 11 bases, there was a span of 14 bases. The CDR3 spells CASSLGEGREQYF. The CDR3 DNA reads as TGTGCCAGCAGCTTGGGAGAGGGCAGGGAGCAGTACTTC.

This clone was seen a handful of times. V and J are TRBV27 and TRBJ1-5, with D possibly TRBD1 on 6 matching bases. Germline values: CDR1 MNHEY, CDR2 SMNVEV (reference sequence). CDR3 length: 16 residues. Trimming pared 2 bases from V and 9 bases from J, leaving 20 bases between. The CDR3 nucleotides read TGTGCCAGCAGTTTAGTCTCTGGAGGGGGACTAGGGCCCCAGCATTTT. Translated, it gives CASSLVSGGGLGPQHF.

The chain recombines TRBV2 with TRBJ1-2, with D tentatively TRBD1 (6 bases). CDR1 SNHLY and CDR2 FYNNEI come from the germline V gene. Deletions cut 1 base from V and 7 bases from J, with 7 bases between. The CDR3 spans 12 residues. In DNA, the CDR3 is TGTGCCAGCAGTGAAGAGGGGGGTGGCTACACCTTC. Encoded protein: CASSEEGGGYTF.

The genes are TRBV2 and TRBJ1-4, with D unresolved. The CDR3 totals 13 residues. Germline V gives CDR1 SNHLY, CDR2 FYNNEI. V gave up 5 bases and J gave up 7 bases, with 11 bases separating them. The CDR3 is CASSKKAIEKLFF. The CDR3 DNA sequence: TGTGCCAGCAGTAAAAAGGCTATTGAAAAACTGTTTTTT.

This chain connects TRBV28 to TRBJ1-1, with TRBD1 as a possible D gene (5 bases). The CDR3 spans 14 residues. V dropped 2 bases and J dropped 5 bases, with 12 bases sitting between them. Germline V CDR1 and CDR2: MDHEN, SYDVKM. CDR3: CASSLGGGLTEAFF. CDR3 in DNA: TGTGCCAGCAGTTTAGGGGGAGGACTTACTGAAGCTTTCTTT.

The chain employs TRBV5-4 and TRBJ2-1, with 8 bases that match TRBD2. The CDR3 totals 14 residues. From germline, CDR1 is SGHNT and CDR2 YYREEE (reference sequence). V lost 5 bases and J lost 8; bases outside the gene matches: 9. CDR3 coding DNA: TGTGCCAGCAGTCGGAAGCTAGCGGGCTATGAGCAGTTCTTC. It encodes CASSRKLAGYEQFF.

CDR3 region: CASSRTGQDYGYTF. For the CDR3, the DNA is TGTGCCAGCAGCCGGACAGGGCAAGACTATGGCTACACCTTC. This chain connects TRBV6-1 to TRBJ1-2; 8 bases fit TRBD1. Looked up from germline, CDR1 is MNHNS and CDR2 is SASEGT. The CDR3 loop spans 14 amino acids. V was pared by 6 bases and J by 3 bases, with 6 bases of the junction left unmatched.

This chain joins TRBV5-4 and TRBJ2-6; D unresolved. V was pared by 0 bases and J by 0 bases, with 7 bases between. Germline V gives CDR1 SGHNT, CDR2 YYREEE (reference sequence). The CDR3 length is 16 residues. This CDR3 is CASSLAWSSGANVLTF. CDR3 in DNA: TGTGCCAGCAGCTTGGCCTGGAGCTCTGGGGCCAACGTCCTGACTTTC.

The V gene is TRBV30, the J gene TRBJ1-6; tentatively, D is TRBD1 (6 bases). CDR3 length: 16 residues. CDR1 and CDR2 from the germline V gene are GTSNPN and SVGIG (reference sequence). V was clipped by 0 bases and J by 2 bases, with 11 bases between them. The CDR3 DNA is TGTGCCTGGAGTGTAGGGGGGGGACCCTATAATTCACCCCTCCACTTT. Translation: CAWSVGGGPYNSPLHF.

The rearrangement links TRBV5-4 to TRBJ2-7; 9 bases fit TRBD1. J gave up 1 base and V 3 bases, and 2 bases lay outside the gene matches. The CDR3 is 14 residues long. The germline V gene encodes CDR1 SGHNT and CDR2 YYREEE (reference sequence). The DNA for the CDR3 is TGTGCCAGCAGCTCCGGACAGGGGTCCTACGAGCAGTACTTC. This encodes CASSSGQGSYEQYF.

The V gene is TRBV7-3, the J gene TRBJ2-5, with D possibly TRBD1 on 6 matching bases. The assigned J gene may be wrong: the sequence end matches TRBJ2-7 better. The CDR3 length is 13 residues. Germline V gives CDR1 SGHTA, CDR2 FQGTGA. CDR3 region: CASSSGQSYEQYF. CDR3 DNA: TGTGCCAGCAGCTCTGGACAGTCCTACGAGCAGTACTTC.

V usage is TRBV5-4 and J usage is TRBJ2-6; D call uncertain. The CDR3 has 16 amino acids. V shed 0 bases and J shed 0 bases, with 7 bases lying between them. Germline CDR1 and CDR2: SGHNT and YYREEE (reference sequence). CDR3 in amino acids: CASSLAQVSGANVLTF. In DNA form, the CDR3 reads TGTGCCAGCAGCTTGGCTCAAGTCTCTGGGGCCAACGTCCTGACTTTC.

In its sample, this clone was seen once. The gene calls are TRBV4-1 and TRBJ2-7; 8 bases map to TRBD2. This CDR3 is built from 15 residues. Per the germline V gene, CDR1 is MGHRA and CDR2 is YSYEKL. Trimming cost V 4 bases and J 0 bases; bases outside gene matches: 5. The CDR3 loop is CASSPSGGASYEQYF. The CDR3 coding sequence is TGCGCCAGCAGCCCGAGCGGGGGCGCCTCCTACGAGCAGTACTTC.

Turning to this clone: Other DNA sequences in the same sample also yield this CDR3. The CDR3 protein is CASSPDRNQPQHF. The CDR3 DNA is TGTGCCAGCAGCCCCGACAGAAATCAGCCCCAGCATTTT. The chain carries TRBV6-5 and TRBJ1-5; tentatively, D is TRBD1 (5 bases). Looked up from germline, CDR1 is MNHEY and CDR2 is SVGAGI. Trimming shortened V by 6 bases and J by 4 bases, and 10 bases separated the two germline ends. The CDR3 spans 13 residues.

This sequence joins TRBV7-2 and TRBJ1-5; TRBD1 agrees at 11 bases. V dropped 5 bases and J dropped 2; count of bases not matched to a gene: 8. Per the germline V gene, CDR1 is SGHTA and CDR2 is FQGNSA. CDR3 length equals 17 residues. CDR3 in amino acids: CASSLRTGGAGNQPQHF. As DNA, the CDR3 is TGTGCCAGCAGCCTCCGGACAGGGGGCGCGGGCAATCAGCCCCAGCATTTT.

The chain joins TRBV9 to TRBJ2-5, with no clear D. V lost 0 bases and J lost 2, with 8 bases in between. The CDR3 covers 14 residues. Germline CDR1 is SGDLS and CDR2 is YYNGEE. The CDR3 sequence is CASSVGMVQETQYF. The CDR3 DNA reads TGTGCCAGCAGCGTAGGGATGGTGCAAGAGACCCAGTACTTC.

This clone was recorded once. V and J are TRBV28 and TRBJ1-1; no firm D call. Trimming removed 8 bases from V and 3 bases from J, with 7 bases in between. CDR1 and CDR2 from the germline V gene are MDHEN and SYDVKM. The CDR3 extends over 11 amino acids. CDR3 region: CASRTYTEAFF. The CDR3 DNA follows: TGTGCCAGCCGAACCTACACTGAAGCTTTCTTT.

This chain uses TRBV2 with TRBJ2-5; TRBD1 matches 9 bases. With V trimmed by 6 bases and J by 5 bases, 7 bases remained unmatched. This CDR3 has 14 amino acids. CDR1 and CDR2 from the germline V gene are SNHLY and FYNNEI. This CDR3 is CASRKTTGGETQYF. CDR3 DNA: TGTGCCAGCAGGAAGACAACAGGGGGCGAGACCCAGTACTTC.